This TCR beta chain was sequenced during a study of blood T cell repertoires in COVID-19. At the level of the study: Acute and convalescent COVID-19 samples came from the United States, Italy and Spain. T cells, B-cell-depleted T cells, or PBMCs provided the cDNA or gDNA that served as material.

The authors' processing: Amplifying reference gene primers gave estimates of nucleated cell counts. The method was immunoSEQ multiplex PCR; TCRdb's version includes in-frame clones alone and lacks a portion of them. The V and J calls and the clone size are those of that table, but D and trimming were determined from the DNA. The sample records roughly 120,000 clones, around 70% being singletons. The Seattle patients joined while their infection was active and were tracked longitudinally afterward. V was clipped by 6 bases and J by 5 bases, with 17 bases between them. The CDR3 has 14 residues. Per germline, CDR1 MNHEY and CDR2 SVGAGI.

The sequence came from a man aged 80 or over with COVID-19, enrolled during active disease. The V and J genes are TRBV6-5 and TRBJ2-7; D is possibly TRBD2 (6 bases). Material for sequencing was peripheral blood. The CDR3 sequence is CASSPEGGMDEQYF. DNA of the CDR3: TGTGCCAGCAGCCCCGAAGGCGGGATGGACGAGCAGTACTTC.